This TCR beta chain was captured in a study of blood T cells in healthy people across ages (dated by TCRdb to between 2014 and 2017). Looking at the study overall: In model experiments, template switching captured about one uniquely barcoded TCR beta cDNA molecule for every two T cells. To track age-related changes in TCR beta repertoire diversity, the study relied on deep sequencing normalized with unique cDNA molecular identifiers. Four age groups were formed from the donors: young (average around 15 years), middle-aged (more than 35), aged (about 62) and long-lived (approximately 80). To avoid experimental bias, donors of different ages were spread randomly across the sequencing lanes. For two donors (one aged 18 to 30 and one aged 80 or older), the study analyzed two additional independent replicas of 1 million unique cDNA reads from the same blood draw.

The roughly 37 donors, aged about 6 to 95 years, were systemically healthy Caucasian individuals from Russia. Each donor gave approximately 9.4 milliliters of peripheral blood, drawn into EDTA-treated Vacutainer tubes. Ficoll-Paque density-gradient centrifugation was used to isolate PBMCs, with at least 6 million per sample. Trizol reagent was used to extract total RNA from the PBMCs, yielding at least 6 micrograms per sample. For every donor, flow cytometry on a PBMC aliquot measured the percentage of naive CD45RAhigh/CD27high T cells. The paper as a whole reports these results and caveats: The CMV infection status of donors was not known, potentially confounding age-related changes in expanded clonotypes. Compared with the aged group, the long-lived group had more naive CD4+ T cells, fewer expanded clones and increased TCR diversity, a pattern suggesting age selection. Observed TCR beta diversity per million T cells fell roughly linearly with age, and a significant reduction was already apparent by age roughly 40. Conclusive comparison of naive and antigen-experienced compartments was prevented by the profiling of bulk unsorted PBMCs. There was a strong correlation between observed TCR beta diversity and the percentage of naive T cells measured by flow cytometry. Estimates of total diversity based on one million sequenced T cells were considered lower bounds and underestimates.

Library method: 5' RACE. The instrument was an Illumina HiSeq 2500. The second PCR ran for roughly 7 to 12 cycles and used a J-beta primer mix along with a sample-barcoded 5' primer. Each TCR beta cDNA molecule received a unique molecular identifier from a template-switch 5' adaptor carrying 12 random nucleotides. At least 3 million CDR3-containing paired-end reads were obtained from each sample. First-strand cDNA was synthesized from all RNA with the Mint cDNA synthesis kit, primed by a TRBC-specific oligonucleotide. Following uracil-DNA glycosylase treatment, a first 18-cycle PCR with universal primers M1SS and BC2_uni_R was performed on all cDNA. Per the original workflow: For normalization, 1 million high-quality reads were randomly selected from each sample, with every read carrying a distinct molecular identifier. Instead of being binned into consensus sequences, reads with shared molecular identifiers were discarded. MiTCR, run with a Q25 quality threshold and the strictest error-elimination algorithm, handled CDR3 identification, clonotype clustering and error correction. Lower-bound total TCR beta diversity was estimated with a nonparametric unseen species model using Euler transformation. TCRdb took the public reads, trimmed them with fastp at Q25, ran MiXCR for clone calling and kept in-frame beta chains. Rows are unified per CDR3 protein, each entry keeping the most common DNA and genes. The V and J calls shown here were made by TCRdb, not taken from the authors' results. In this sample the table shows more than 700,000 distinct CDR3 sequences, about 53% of which occur a single time. The ten largest account for about 42% of the sample.

Inclusive of the bounding cysteine and phenylalanine, the CDR3 is 16 residues long. The sequence is cut down to CDR3 DNA, 48 bases in frame from base 1. CDR1 is given as MNHEY and CDR2 as SMNVEV, both from the germline V gene (reference sequence). The germline ends are 16 bases apart after V is trimmed by 4 bases and J by 1 base. Concerning this clonotype: It has no known antigen specificity. Base qualities are not provided; no much larger clone lies one nucleotide away.

Sequenced sample: blood. The chain joins TRBV27 to TRBJ1-2, with a weak D call of TRBD1 (6 bases match). The receptor comes from an elderly man in good health. At the DNA level, the sequence is TGTGCCAGCAGTTCGGGATTGGGACAAGGTAACTATGGCTACACCTTC. This codes for CASSSGLGQGNYGYTF.